This T cell receptor (beta chain) was documented in a study of beta chain features in type 1 diabetes (dated by TCRdb to 2016 to 2019). About the investigation overall: Mean age, gender distribution, total cell number and subset yield were not different between patients and healthy donors. A total of roughly 100 million sorted cells were examined across all samples, and the number of cells per subset was strongly correlated with RNA yield. The study compared the TCRB repertoires of sorted circulating CD4+ T cell subsets in recently diagnosed type 1 diabetes patients with those in matched healthy donors. Whereas all 30 or so donors provided naive and central memory subsets, regulatory and stem cell-like memory subsets were isolated from just 8 patients and roughly 8 healthy donors. Study-wide conclusions, independent of this receptor: Sequencing cDNA rather than genomic DNA could over-represent highly expressing activated cells, although activation and CD3 levels did not differ between groups. Shorter templates might have been favored by PCR, but patient and control samples were amplified and corrected together, so both groups would have been affected equally by any skew. Naive, central memory and regulatory TCRB repertoires appeared to be more similar among patients than among healthy donors. Type 1 diabetes patients showed a moderate but significant shortening of TCRB CDR3 length in all four CD4+ subsets. Because the HLA sub-analyses included only small numbers of individuals, any influence of HLA type on TCRB rearrangement was left unresolved. Fewer insertions and more nucleotide deletions at VDJ recombination sites were observed in patients with type 1 diabetes, implying thymic rearrangement abnormalities.

All of the isolated RNA was reverse transcribed with the High Capacity cDNA Reverse Transcription Kit, so expressed TCRB transcripts were sequenced. Naive, central memory and regulatory T cell samples underwent deep immunoSEQ sequencing, averaging about 3.5 million total reads per sample. After sorted cells were lysed in RLT buffer, RNA was extracted with DNase-treated RNeasy Micro or Mini kits, with the choice depending on cell number. To prevent cross-contamination, every cell subset was processed on its own, while patient and healthy donor samples were processed together. TCRB sequences were amplified from cDNA with the immunoSEQ multiplex PCR, producing 87-bp fragments spanning the CDR3 region. Sequencing of the amplicons was performed on the Illumina HiSeq platform. In the original analysis: PCR bias was computationally corrected using synthetic template baselines, reads within Hamming distance 2 were collapsed, and singletons that could not be merged were discarded. Reads were aligned against IMGT so that V, D and J genes, CDR3 length and insertions or deletions at six rearrangement sites could be assigned. Within each subset, clonotype counts were normalized to sorted cell number, and only after that were true diversity and Gini coefficients computed with the tcR R package. The overlap coefficient, calculated on TCRB nucleotide sequences, was used to measure repertoire sharing. Out-of-frame TCRB sequences from naive cells were analyzed as a proxy for the pre-selection repertoire. TCRdb mirrors the immuneACCESS table, restricted to in-frame sequences. Some clones are absent from its copies; in checked studies, under half trace to an unresolved V gene, and the reason for the others is unknown. V, J and clone size are those of that table, while D and trimming were read from the DNA. The sample data list about 620,000 clones, and around 15% of these were observed just once. The ten largest clones take up 0.093% of the sample.

Each donor gave one peripheral blood draw, averaging approximately 110 mL, which was collected into heparinised tubes. A BD FACSAria II and a panel including CD45RO, CCR7, CD25, CD127, CD95 and CD27 were used to sort naive, central memory, regulatory and stem cell-like memory CD4+ T cells. Every sorted population had a purity above 95%. PBMCs were isolated right away by Lymphoprep density gradient centrifugation and were stained directly, without culture. Samples were stained and sorted in pairs, with one healthy donor and one patient per experiment, so that batch effects were minimized. CDR1 and CDR2 (SEHNR, FQNEAQ) derive from the germline V gene (reference sequence). The CDR3, cysteine through phenylalanine, is 11 amino acids long. Only CDR3 DNA remains: 33 bases, in frame from the first base. This clone was counted many times. Its target antigen remains unknown. The junction departs from the called germline gene at one end, perhaps through a read error.

This TCR was recovered from a young man in good health. The chain is made from TRBV7-9 and TRBJ2-3; the D gene cannot be named for sure. The source material was naive CD4+ T cells from blood. The cell subset or site tag for this specimen amounts to: true naive CD4+ T cells. The CDR3 protein sequence reads: CGSVGPDTQYF. The DNA sequence is as follows: TGTGGCAGCGTAGGCCCAGATACGCAGTATTTT. The full variable domain, with segments outside the CDR3 supplied by the reference TRBV7-9 and TRBJ2-3 proteins, appears as DTGVSQNPRHKITKRGQNVTFRCDPISEHNRLYWYRQTLGQGPEFLTYFQNEAQLEKSRLLSDRFSAERPKGSFSTLEIQRTEQGDSAMYLCGSVGPDTQYFGPGTRLTVL.